What follows are 18 T cell receptor beta chains derived from one specimen sequenced in a study of T-cell reconstitution after alpha-beta-depleted transplantation in children. Unique molecular identifiers were built into the TCRbeta library. One entry per CDR3 protein results from TCRdb running MiXCR on the PCR reads. This sample has approximately 800,000 distinct CDR3 sequences, with roughly 15% found just once. The sample here was PBMCs, mostly from graft donor cells, taken 360 days after TCRalphabeta/CD19-depleted stem cell transplant. These receptors were obtained from a male patient aged 10-17 years who had a stem cell transplant for acute lymphoblastic leukemia, so the T cells may come from the graft donor.

In its sample, this clonotype was seen many times. The gene calls are TRBV20-1 and TRBJ1-4; D gene ambiguous. Germline loops: CDR1 DFQATT, CDR2 SNEGSKA (reference sequence). The CDR3 is 13 residues long. V was clipped by 2 bases and J by 2 bases, with 6 bases between them. The CDR3 DNA follows: TGCAGTGCTAGACACCCCACTAATGAAAAACTGTTTTTT. This translates into CSARHPTNEKLFF.

The gene calls are TRBV20-1 and TRBJ2-6; 7 positions agree with TRBD1. There are 14 residues in the CDR3. Germline V CDR1 and CDR2: DFQATT, SNEGSKA (reference sequence). The V segment lost 2 bases and the J segment 5 bases; nucleotides outside the gene matches: 3. CDR3 loop: CSARTGVWANVLTF. CDR3 bases: TGCAGTGCTAGAACAGGGGTCTGGGCCAACGTCCTGACTTTC.

This clonotype has a count of ten or more. The rearrangement joins TRBV5-1 to TRBJ2-1; 7 bases map to TRBD1. The CDR3 covers 15 residues. The ends lost 8 bases at V and 7 bases at J; junction bases unmatched: 15. CDR1 SGHRS and CDR2 YFSETQ come from the germline V gene. CDR3 residues: CASTPRTGPKNEQFF. For the CDR3, the DNA is TGCGCCAGTACACCCCGGACAGGTCCCAAGAATGAGCAGTTCTTC.

In its sample, this clonotype was seen a few times. The chain uses TRBV5-1 and TRBJ2-1, with 10 bases identical to TRBD2. The CDR3 extends over 16 amino acids. Germline CDR1 SGHRS, CDR2 YFSETQ. Trimming removed 4 bases from V and 6 bases from J; junction bases left unmatched: 10. The CDR3 coding sequence is TGCGCCAGCAGCCTGGCATTCAGCGGGAGGGGCAATGAGCAGTTCTTC. It yields the protein CASSLAFSGRGNEQFF. Full variable domain (outside the CDR3, taken from reference TRBV5-1 and TRBJ2-1): KAGVTQTPRYLIKTRGQQVTLSCSPISGHRSVSWYQQTPGQGLQFLFEYFSETQRNKGNFPGRFSGRQFSNSRSEMNVSTLELGDSALYLCASSLAFSGRGNEQFFGPGTRLTVL.

This clonotype showed up just a few times. V usage is TRBV12-3 or TRBV12-4 and J usage is TRBJ1-5, with TRBD1 identical over 7 bases. V lost 5 bases, J lost 2 bases, and 12 bases stayed unmatched. This CDR3 has 17 residues. CDR3 DNA sequence: TGTGCCAGCAGTCCGCCCGAAACAGGGGTTCGCAATCAGCCCCAGCATTTT. This translates into CASSPPETGVRNQPQHF.

The chain couples TRBV19 to TRBJ2-7, with TRBD2 matching over 8 bases. V lost 7 bases to trimming and J lost 5 bases; unmatched junction nucleotides: 13. This CDR3 is built from 15 residues. Looked up from germline, CDR1 is LNHDA and CDR2 is SQIVND (reference sequence). The CDR3 DNA follows: TGTGCCAGTACACCCTATAGCGGGATGCATCACGAGCAGTACTTC. Residues: CASTPYSGMHHEQYF. The full variable domain, completed using reference TRBV19 and TRBJ2-7, is DGGITQSPKYLFRKEGQNVTLSCEQNLNHDAMYWYRQDPGQGLRLIYYSQIVNDFQKGDIAEGYSVSREKKESFPLTVTSAQKNPTAFYLCASTPYSGMHHEQYFGPGTRLTVT.

This clonotype was recorded at least ten times. The genes are TRBV5-5 and TRBJ2-3; D is unclear. The CDR3 totals 13 residues. Trimming stripped 0 bases from V and 6 bases from J, with 8 bases between. Germline loops: CDR1 SGHKS, CDR2 YYEKEE (reference sequence). Written as DNA, the CDR3 is TGTGCCAGCAGCTTGGCCACAACGGATACGCAGTATTTT. Its translation is CASSLATTDTQYF. Supplemented by reference TRBV5-5 and TRBJ2-3, the full variable domain reads DAGVTQSPTHLIKTRGQQVTLRCSPISGHKSVSWYQQVLGQGPQFIFQYYEKEERGRGNFPDRFSARQFPNYSSELNVNALLLGDSALYLCASSLATTDTQYFGPGTRLTVL.

The V call is TRBV20-1, the J call TRBJ2-7, with 8 bases identical to TRBD2. CDR3 length: 15 residues. Per the germline V gene, CDR1 is DFQATT and CDR2 is SNEGSKA (reference sequence). V lost 7 bases to trimming and J lost 2 bases; unmatched junction nucleotides: 13. In nucleotides, the CDR3 is TGCAGTGTTACCAGCGGGAGAGGGAGAGCCTACGAGCAGTACTTC. Amino acid sequence: CSVTSGRGRAYEQYF.

This clonotype has only a few counts. The chain combines TRBV20-1 with TRBJ1-1; no reliable D call. The V end was cut by 7 bases, the J end by 5 bases, with 8 bases between. CDR3 length equals 10 residues. Looked up from germline, CDR1 is DFQATT and CDR2 is SNEGSKA (reference sequence). The CDR3 DNA sequence: TGCAGTGTTCTGACTACTGAAGCTTTCTTT. This sequence encodes CSVLTTEAFF.

This clonotype has more than one count but fewer than ten. The J gene is TRBJ1-5, the V gene TRBV20-1; D is uncertain. CDR1 is DFQATT and CDR2 is SNEGSKA in the germline V gene (reference sequence). Trimming cost V 1 base and J 7 bases, with 8 bases left between them. This CDR3 spans 12 amino acids. The CDR3 spells CSARGRAQPQHF. CDR3 DNA: TGCAGTGCTAGAGGGCGGGCACAGCCCCAGCATTTT.

The chain recombines TRBV5-1 with TRBJ2-7, with a possible D match to TRBD2 (6 bases). Germline-derived CDR1 and CDR2 are SGHRS and YFSETQ. The V and J ends lost 0 bases and 2 bases respectively, with 9 bases between them. The CDR3 covers 14 residues. The CDR3 sequence is CASSLAASAYEQYF. The CDR3 region has the DNA TGCGCCAGCAGCTTGGCCGCTAGCGCCTACGAGCAGTACTTC. The full variable domain, in which reference TRBV5-1 and TRBJ2-7 provide the parts outside the CDR3, is KAGVTQTPRYLIKTRGQQVTLSCSPISGHRSVSWYQQTPGQGLQFLFEYFSETQRNKGNFPGRFSGRQFSNSRSEMNVSTLELGDSALYLCASSLAASAYEQYFGPGTRLTVT.

The V call is TRBV29-1, the J call TRBJ1-2, with TRBD1 identical over 9 bases. V lost 2 bases to trimming and J lost 8 bases; unmatched junction nucleotides: 6. Germline CDR1 SQVTM, CDR2 ANQGSEA. This CDR3 region has 13 residues. The CDR3 nucleotides read TGCAGCGTTGAAACAGGGGGCGCAGGGGGCTACACCTTC. Translating it yields CSVETGGAGGYTF.

This clonotype was recorded a few times. The rearrangement links TRBV19 to TRBJ2-5, with 8 bases aligning to TRBD1. The germline V gene encodes CDR1 LNHDA and CDR2 SQIVND (reference sequence). The CDR3 spans 13 residues. V shed 6 bases and J 1 base; nucleotides not matched to a gene: 1. CDR3 amino acids: CASRDRVQETQYF. DNA for the CDR3: TGTGCCAGTAGGGACAGGGTCCAAGAGACCCAGTACTTC.

This clonotype has a count of ten or more. The rearrangement links TRBV25-1 to TRBJ1-5, with D possibly matching TRBD1 (6 bases). The CDR3 is 13 residues long. Trimming shortened V by 4 bases and J by 11 bases, and 15 bases separated the two germline ends. Germline loops: CDR1 MGHDK, CDR2 SYGVNS. This CDR3 is CASSGGGGSAQHF. Here the CDR3 DNA reads TGTGCCAGCAGTGGGGGGGGCGGATCGGCCCAGCATTTT.

This clonotype occurred a few times. The V gene is TRBV12-5, the J gene TRBJ2-2; D ambiguous. The ends were cut back, 6 bases at V and 8 bases at J, with 13 bases in the middle. Germline CDR1 and CDR2: LGHNT and FRNRAP. This CDR3 has 13 amino acids. The CDR3 protein is CASGPSGHGELFF. Here the CDR3 DNA reads TGTGCTAGTGGCCCGTCCGGGCATGGGGAGCTGTTTTTT.

This clonotype was seen a few times. V usage is TRBV2 and J usage is TRBJ1-2; the D gene is possibly TRBD1 (5 bases). V lost 4 bases, J lost 8 bases, and 8 bases lay in between. Germline CDR1 reads SNHLY; CDR2 reads FYNNEI. This CDR3 is 11 amino acids long. The CDR3 sequence is CASSGTTGYTF. As DNA, the CDR3 is TGTGCCAGCAGTGGGACAACCGGCTACACCTTC. Combining the CDR3 with reference TRBV2 and TRBJ1-2 gives the whole variable domain EPEVTQTPSHQVTQMGQEVILRCVPISNHLYFYWYRQILGQKVEFLVSFYNNEISEKSEIFDDQFSVERPDGSNFTLKIRSTKLEDSAMYFCASSGTTGYTFGSGTRLTVV.

The genes are TRBV5-1 and TRBJ1-5; no clear D. Germline V gene sequence: CDR1 SGHRS, CDR2 YFSETQ. Trimming stripped 0 bases from V and 6 bases from J, with 7 bases between. This CDR3 region has 13 residues. CDR3 region: CASSLGVSQPQHF. In DNA form, the CDR3 reads TGCGCCAGCAGCTTGGGGGTGAGTCAGCCCCAGCATTTT. Full variable domain (outside the CDR3, taken from reference TRBV5-1 and TRBJ1-5): KAGVTQTPRYLIKTRGQQVTLSCSPISGHRSVSWYQQTPGQGLQFLFEYFSETQRNKGNFPGRFSGRQFSNSRSEMNVSTLELGDSALYLCASSLGVSQPQHFGDGTRLSIL.

This clonotype was recorded a few times. This chain connects TRBV30 to TRBJ1-3, with a possible D match to TRBD1 (6 bases). The CDR3 runs 12 residues. The V and J ends lost 5 bases and 7 bases respectively, with 12 bases between them. CDR1 GTSNPN and CDR2 SVGIG come from the germline V gene (reference sequence). The CDR3 DNA sequence: TGTGCCTGGGGCAGGGGATCCAACACCATATATTTT. As protein: CAWGRGSNTIYF.